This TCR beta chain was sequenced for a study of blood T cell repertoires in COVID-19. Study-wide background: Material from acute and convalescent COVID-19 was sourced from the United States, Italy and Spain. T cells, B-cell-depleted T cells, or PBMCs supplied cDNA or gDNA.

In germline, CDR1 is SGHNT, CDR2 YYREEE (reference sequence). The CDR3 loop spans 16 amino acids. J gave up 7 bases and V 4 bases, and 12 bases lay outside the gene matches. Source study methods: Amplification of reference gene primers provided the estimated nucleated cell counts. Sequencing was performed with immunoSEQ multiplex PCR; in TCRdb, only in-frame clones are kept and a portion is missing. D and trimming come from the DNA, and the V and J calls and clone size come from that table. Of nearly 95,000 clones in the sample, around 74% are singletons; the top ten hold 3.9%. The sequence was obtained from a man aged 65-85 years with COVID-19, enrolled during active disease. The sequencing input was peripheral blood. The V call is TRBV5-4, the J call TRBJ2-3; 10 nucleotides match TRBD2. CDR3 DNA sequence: TGTGCCAGCAGCCTACGGACTAGCGGCCGTTTAAATACGCAGTATTTT. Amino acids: CASSLRTSGRLNTQYF.